The 27 T cell receptor beta chains below were found in one sample sequenced in a study of cytomegalovirus exposure and HLA in healthy donors. The PCR had 60 Vbeta and 13 Jbeta primers. TCRdb's table, derived via immunoSEQ multiplex PCR, lists solely in-frame clones and lacks some. The sample holds about 190,000 clones, 74% seen once. The sequenced sample was PBMCs. The receptors stem from a woman aged 25 to 39 in good health and CMV-seropositive.

This CDR3 is CASSLARPAGGPGELFF. In DNA, the CDR3 is TGTGCCAGCAGCTTAGCGCGTCCAGCGGGAGGGCCGGGGGAGCTGTTTTTT. The chain joins TRBV7-6 to TRBJ2-2; 10 nucleotides agree with TRBD2. There are 17 residues in the CDR3. The germline V gene has CDR1 SGHVS and CDR2 FNYEAQ. V dropped 0 bases and J dropped 8; count of bases not matched to a gene: 9.

The chain links TRBV27 to TRBJ2-3; TRBD2 might be the D (6 bases). Germline V gene lookup returns CDR1 MNHEY and CDR2 SMNVEV (reference sequence). Deletions cut 6 bases from V and 6 bases from J, with 7 bases between. This CDR3 has 11 amino acids. The CDR3 protein is CASRRGDTQYF. The CDR3 nucleotides are TGTGCCAGCAGGCGGGGTGATACGCAGTATTTT.

The gene calls are TRBV6-1 and TRBJ2-7, with D perhaps matching TRBD1 (5 bases). Germline V gives CDR1 MNHNS, CDR2 SASEGT. V was shortened by 4 bases and J by 6 bases, with 13 bases between the two germline ends. The CDR3 loop spans 13 amino acids. CDR3 amino acids: CASSATAASEQYF. The CDR3 nucleotides are TGTGCCAGCAGTGCGACAGCTGCCTCCGAGCAGTACTTC.

This chain connects TRBV5-4 to TRBJ2-2, with 7 positions matching TRBD2. CDR1 is SGHNT, CDR2 YYREEE, per germline (reference sequence). The CDR3 has 16 amino acids. Trimming removed 1 base from V and 4 bases from J; junction bases left unmatched: 7. The CDR3 nucleotides are TGTGCCAGCAGCTTGCCCGGCGGGGGAGGCACCGGGGAGCTGTTTTTT. This gives the protein CASSLPGGGGTGELFF.

A single count supports this clone. The chain links TRBV5-1 to TRBJ1-2; D is possibly TRBD1 (6 bases). V dropped 4 bases and J dropped 6 bases, with 10 bases sitting between them. From germline, CDR1 is SGHRS and CDR2 YFSETQ. The CDR3 is 12 residues long. The CDR3 here is CASSVQGNGYTF. In nucleotides, the CDR3 is TGCGCCAGCAGCGTACAGGGTAATGGCTACACCTTC.

In this sample, this clone turned up many times. The CDR3 protein is CASTGLAGTDTQYF. The CDR3, as DNA: TGTGCCAGTACCGGACTAGCGGGCACAGATACGCAGTATTTT. V gene TRBV19 combines with J gene TRBJ2-3; the match to TRBD2 covers 10 bases. Germline V gene sequence: CDR1 LNHDA, CDR2 SQIVND (reference sequence). CDR3 length: 14 amino acids. Unmatched junction bases numbered 2, after V lost 7 bases and J lost 1 base.

The genes are TRBV27 and TRBJ2-1, with TRBD1 as a possible D gene (6 bases). Deletions cut 2 bases from V and 12 bases from J, with 14 bases between. This CDR3 is built from 13 residues. The germline V gene has CDR1 MNHEY and CDR2 SMNVEV (reference sequence). In nucleotides, the CDR3 is TGTGCCAGCAGTTTACGAGGACAGCGCACGCAGTTCTTC. Encoded protein: CASSLRGQRTQFF.

This clone has a handful of counts. This rearrangement joins TRBV19 to TRBJ2-1; possibly TRBD2 for D (6 bases). Germline CDR1 is LNHDA and CDR2 is SQIVND (reference sequence). The CDR3 is made up of 11 amino acids. Trimming removed 5 bases from V and 10 bases from J, with 9 bases in between. CDR3 protein: CASSRGLEQFF. In DNA, the CDR3 is TGTGCCAGTAGTCGAGGACTAGAGCAGTTCTTC. Full variable domain (missing parts from reference TRBV19 and TRBJ2-1): DGGITQSPKYLFRKEGQNVTLSCEQNLNHDAMYWYRQDPGQGLRLIYYSQIVNDFQKGDIAEGYSVSREKKESFPLTVTSAQKNPTAFYLCASSRGLEQFFGPGTRLTVL.

The sample holds a few counts of this clone. The V call is TRBV19, the J call TRBJ2-1; D may be TRBD1 (6 bases). Trimming pared 4 bases from V and 0 bases from J, leaving 13 bases between. This CDR3 is built from 16 residues. Per the germline V gene, CDR1 is LNHDA and CDR2 is SQIVND (reference sequence). CDR3 residues: CASSTGTLRSYNEQFF. The CDR3 region has the DNA TGTGCCAGTAGTACCGGGACATTACGCTCCTACAATGAGCAGTTCTTC.

The chain's CDR3 is CASAPIGVLNTEAFF. The CDR3 region has the DNA TGTGCTAGCGCCCCGATCGGGGTCCTTAACACTGAAGCTTTCTTT. The V call is TRBV7-7, the J call TRBJ1-1; D gene ambiguous. From germline, CDR1 is SSHAT and CDR2 FNYEAQ (reference sequence). The CDR3 sequence is 15 residues long.

In this sample, this clone turned up a few times. The genes are TRBV19 and TRBJ2-3; D remains ambiguous. The CDR3 has 14 residues. Trimming shortened V by 3 bases and J by 6 bases, and 13 bases separated the two germline ends. Germline V lookup: CDR1 LNHDA, CDR2 SQIVND (reference sequence). CDR3 loop: CASSIERLTDTQYF. CDR3 coding DNA: TGTGCCAGTAGTATCGAGAGGCTGACTGATACGCAGTATTTT.

This chain links TRBV19 with TRBJ1-1, with 7 bases aligning to TRBD1. From germline, CDR1 is LNHDA and CDR2 SQIVND (reference sequence). Trimming removed 4 bases from V and 7 bases from J; junction bases left unmatched: 12. The CDR3 has 15 residues. DNA of the CDR3: TGTGCCAGTAGTACCGTCCGAAGGGGGCGGAATGAAGCTTTCTTT. This gives the protein CASSTVRRGRNEAFF.

V and J are TRBV19 and TRBJ1-4; D gene ambiguous. CDR3 length equals 14 residues. Looked up from germline, CDR1 is LNHDA and CDR2 is SQIVND (reference sequence). The ends were cut back, 7 bases at V and 5 bases at J, with 14 bases in the middle. The CDR3 region has the DNA TGTGCCAGTACCCGTGAGACTGCCAATGAAAAACTGTTTTTT. Amino acid sequence: CASTRETANEKLFF. The variable domain in full, with the rest retrieved from reference TRBV19 and TRBJ1-4, is DGGITQSPKYLFRKEGQNVTLSCEQNLNHDAMYWYRQDPGQGLRLIYYSQIVNDFQKGDIAEGYSVSREKKESFPLTVTSAQKNPTAFYLCASTRETANEKLFFGSGTQLSVL.

The rearrangement uses TRBV4-2 and TRBJ2-3; 9 bases match TRBD2. With V trimmed by 1 base and J by 3 bases, 8 bases remained unmatched. This CDR3 is built from 17 residues. Germline loops: CDR1 LGHNA, CDR2 YNFKEQ. The CDR3 sequence is CASSQGVAGARTDTQYF. CDR3 nucleotide sequence: TGTGCCAGCAGCCAAGGGGTAGCGGGAGCAAGAACAGATACGCAGTATTTT.

This rearrangement joins TRBV2 to TRBJ2-3; 8 bases match TRBD2. The V gene's germline CDR1 is SNHLY and CDR2 FYNNEI. Trimming at V came to 2 bases and at J to 0 bases, leaving 7 bases not matched to a gene. This CDR3 contains 17 residues. The DNA for the CDR3 is TGTGCCAGCAGTGAATTCAATAGCGGGACGAGCACAGATACGCAGTATTTT. It is translated as CASSEFNSGTSTDTQYF.

The sample holds one count of this clone. V gene TRBV15 combines with J gene TRBJ2-7; D gene uncertain. The CDR3 has 14 amino acids. With 0 bases removed from V and 4 bases from J, the gap between germline ends came to 10 bases. In germline, CDR1 is LNHNV, CDR2 YYDKDF (reference sequence). The CDR3 bases are TGTGCCACCAGCAGAGATCATAACATATACGAGCAGTACTTC. It encodes CATSRDHNIYEQYF.

This chain uses TRBV18 with TRBJ2-7; D is possibly TRBD1 (6 bases). Germline-derived CDR1 and CDR2 are KGHSH and LQKENI. V lost 3 bases and J 5 bases, leaving 11 bases between the germline ends. CDR3 length equals 13 residues. CDR3 residues: CASSPLGQNEQYF. The CDR3 bases are TGTGCCAGCTCACCCCTAGGACAGAACGAGCAGTACTTC.

J is TRBJ2-7 and V is TRBV25-1, with 7 nucleotides matching TRBD2. Germline V gene sequence: CDR1 MGHDK, CDR2 SYGVNS. This CDR3 spans 13 amino acids. Germline trimming cut 7 bases from V and 3 bases from J; bases unmatched to any gene: 6. The DNA for the CDR3 is TGTGCCAGCACCTCTAGCGGAAGCTACGAGCAGTACTTC. Its translation: CASTSSGSYEQYF.

This chain connects TRBV7-2 to TRBJ2-7, with 7 nucleotides matching TRBD2. Germline V CDR1 and CDR2: SGHTA, FQGNSA. Trimming at V came to 5 bases and at J to 4 bases, leaving 14 bases not matched to a gene. This CDR3 comprises 16 residues. The CDR3 DNA follows: TGTGCCAGCAGCCTCTCCGGGACTACCACCTTTTACGAGCAGTACTTC. This translates into CASSLSGTTTFYEQYF. Using reference TRBV7-2 and TRBJ2-7 for the parts outside the CDR3, the full variable domain is GAGVSQSPSNKVTEKGKDVELRCDPISGHTALYWYRQSLGQGLEFLIYFQGNSAPDKSGLPSDRFSAERTGGSVSTLTIQRTQQEDSAVYLCASSLSGTTTFYEQYFGPGTRLTVT.

The chain recombines TRBV19 with TRBJ2-2; 8 bases fit TRBD1. The germline V gene has CDR1 LNHDA and CDR2 SQIVND (reference sequence). This CDR3 contains 17 residues. The ends lost 3 bases at V and 1 base at J; junction bases unmatched: 7. The chain's CDR3 is CASSIIPGTGNTGELFF. For the CDR3, the DNA is TGTGCCAGTAGTATCATCCCCGGGACAGGGAACACCGGGGAGCTGTTTTTT.

CDR3 in amino acids: CATRTGTDMWDTQYF. The CDR3 DNA follows: TGTGCCACGAGAACGGGTACGGACATGTGGGATACGCAGTATTTT. The gene calls are TRBV28 and TRBJ2-3, with D maybe TRBD1 (5 bases). The CDR3 spans 15 residues. Germline V gene data show CDR1 as MDHEN and CDR2 as SYDVKM. V gave up 10 bases and J gave up 6 bases, with 23 bases separating them.

This chain joins TRBV6-6 and TRBJ2-5; D possibly corresponds to TRBD1 (6 bases). TRBJ2-7 matches the DNA end more closely, so the J call is doubtful. Germline V gene data show CDR1 as MNHNY and CDR2 as SVGAGI (reference sequence). This CDR3 spans 11 amino acids. The CDR3 protein is CASVQGYEQYF. The CDR3 DNA is TGTGCCAGCGTCCAGGGGTACGAGCAGTACTTC.

V gene TRBV10-2 combines with J gene TRBJ2-1; 13 nucleotides line up with TRBD2. The CDR3 contains 16 residues. Germline values: CDR1 WSHSY, CDR2 SAAADI. Losses at the gene ends were 2 bases for V and 10 bases for J; bases not matched to a gene: 8. The CDR3 loop is CASSEKGLAGSREQFF. The CDR3 DNA is TGCGCCAGCAGTGAGAAGGGACTAGCGGGATCACGGGAGCAGTTCTTC.

This clone has just a few counts. The rearrangement links TRBV27 to TRBJ2-1; 9 bases fit TRBD2. J gave up 3 bases and V 7 bases, and 1 base lay outside the gene matches. Germline lookup yields CDR1 MNHEY and CDR2 SMNVEV (reference sequence). The CDR3 totals 13 residues. The CDR3 DNA reads TGTGCCAGCACTAGCGGGAACTACAATGAGCAGTTCTTC. Protein: CASTSGNYNEQFF.

The chain is built from TRBV11-2 and TRBJ2-7; the D is unclear. The germline V gene encodes CDR1 SGHAT and CDR2 FQNNGV. Deletions cut 2 bases from V and 4 bases from J, with 3 bases between. The CDR3 consists of 11 residues. CDR3 nucleotide sequence: TGTGCCAGCAGCTTACAGTACGAGCAGTACTTC. Encoded protein: CASSLQYEQYF.

The chain joins TRBV27 to TRBJ2-7, with TRBD1 as a possible D gene (6 bases). This CDR3 is 14 amino acids long. Germline CDR1 MNHEY, CDR2 SMNVEV (reference sequence). With 3 bases removed from V and 7 bases from J, the gap between germline ends came to 16 bases. The CDR3 DNA sequence: TGTGCCAGCAGTTTCGGGGACACCGCTCGAGAGCAGTACTTC. This gives the protein CASSFGDTAREQYF.

The chain has TRBV11-2 and TRBJ2-1; 10 positions agree with TRBD2. V dropped 1 base and J dropped 0; count of bases not matched to a gene: 9. In germline, CDR1 is SGHAT, CDR2 FQNNGV. The CDR3 runs to 19 residues. CDR3 nucleotide sequence: TGTGCCAGCAGCTTAGGCCGGAAGATAGCGGGAGGCTCCTACAATGAGCAGTTCTTC. Protein sequence: CASSLGRKIAGGSYNEQFF.